The 20 T cell receptor beta chains below all came from one sample that was sequenced in a study of cytomegalovirus exposure and HLA in healthy donors. 60 Vbeta and 13 Jbeta primers were used in PCR. The protocol was immunoSEQ multiplex PCR, while the TCRdb copy is restricted to in-frame clones and leaves out a portion. The sample carries about 160,000 clones, 75% to 85% recorded once. Specimen: PBMCs. These receptors all come from a man aged 50 to 60 in good health and CMV-seropositive.

The CDR3 reads CASSQPPGNTEAFF. In nucleotides, the CDR3 is TGTGCCAGCAGCCAACCCCCCGGGAACACTGAAGCTTTCTTT. J is TRBJ1-1 and V is TRBV16, with D hard to call. This CDR3 has 14 residues. CDR1 and CDR2 (germline): KGHSY, FQNENV. V shed 2 bases and J shed 1 base, with 8 bases lying between them.

The gene calls are TRBV6-1 and TRBJ2-3, with 12 positions matching TRBD2. Germline V gene sequence: CDR1 MNHNS, CDR2 SASEGT. CDR3 length: 16 residues. V gave up 4 bases and J gave up 1 base; unmatched junction bases: 3. As DNA, the CDR3 is TGTGCCAGCAGTGCACTAGCGGGGGGACGCACAGATACGCAGTATTTT. This translates into CASSALAGGRTDTQYF.

The chain combines TRBV7-3 with TRBJ2-1; 13 positions match TRBD2. Germline CDR1 and CDR2: SGHTA and FQGTGA. CDR3 length equals 15 residues. V was pared by 5 bases and J by 10 bases, with 8 bases of the junction left unmatched. The CDR3 sequence: CASSPTSGGAWEQFF. In DNA form, the CDR3 reads TGTGCCAGCAGCCCAACTAGCGGGGGGGCATGGGAGCAGTTCTTC.

The chain joins TRBV11-2 to TRBJ2-5; the match to TRBD2 covers 14 bases. With V trimmed by 2 bases and J by 2 bases, 7 bases remained unmatched. The CDR3 spans 18 residues. In germline, CDR1 is SGHAT, CDR2 FQNNGV. CDR3 nucleotide sequence: TGTGCCAGCAGCTTAACGACTAGCGGGGGGGCGGGACAAGAGACCCAGTACTTC. Encoded protein: CASSLTTSGGAGQETQYF.

The gene calls are TRBV5-1 and TRBJ1-4; perhaps TRBD1 as D (6 bases). Germline values: CDR1 SGHRS, CDR2 YFSETQ. V was trimmed by 4 bases and J by 0 bases, leaving 10 bases between them. CDR3 length: 15 residues. CDR3 sequence: CASSQRGTTNEKLFF. The CDR3 DNA sequence: TGCGCCAGCAGCCAAAGGGGGACAACTAATGAAAAACTGTTTTTT.

The V and J genes are TRBV7-3 and TRBJ1-1, with D maybe TRBD1 (5 bases). V lost 2 bases and J lost 2, with 12 bases in between. The germline V gene has CDR1 SGHTA and CDR2 FQGTGA. The CDR3 totals 15 residues. For the CDR3, the DNA is TGTGCCAGCAGCTTATCGGGGGACTCTAACACTGAAGCTTTCTTT. It is translated as CASSLSGDSNTEAFF.

V is TRBV10-1 and J is TRBJ2-3, with 8 positions matching TRBD2. The CDR3 has 15 residues. The trim removed 3 bases at V and 4 bases at J, leaving 6 bases unmatched. Germline assignment: CDR1 WNHNN and CDR2 SYGVQD (reference sequence). CDR3 bases: TGCGCCAGCAGTGACCCAGCGGGAGTTTCAGATACGCAGTATTTT. Translation gives CASSDPAGVSDTQYF.

This clone was observed once. The chain recombines TRBV7-8 with TRBJ2-5, with 8 bases lining up with TRBD1. This CDR3 has 14 residues. Germline CDR1 SGHVS, CDR2 FQNEAQ. V lost 5 bases and J lost 4; bases outside the gene matches: 6. The CDR3 bases are TGTGCCAGCAGCCCCCAGACAGGGGCAGAGACCCAGTACTTC. It is translated as CASSPQTGAETQYF.

This clone appeared a single time. The V call is TRBV15, the J call TRBJ2-7, with D perhaps TRBD1 (6 bases). V was cut by 1 base and J by 1 base, with 17 bases left in between. The germline V gene has CDR1 LNHNV and CDR2 YYDKDF (reference sequence). The CDR3 runs to 17 residues. CDR3 in DNA: TGTGCCACCAGCAGAGCGTTTGGACAGCTTCCTTCCTACGAGCAGTACTTC. Translating it yields CATSRAFGQLPSYEQYF.

This clone showed up just once. J is TRBJ2-3 and V is TRBV9, with 7 bases lining up with TRBD2. This CDR3 region has 15 residues. Per germline, CDR1 SGDLS and CDR2 YYNGEE. With 4 bases clipped from V and 2 bases from J, the junction kept 7 bases outside the gene matches. This CDR3 is CASSSRAGYTDTQYF. In DNA form, the CDR3 reads TGTGCCAGCAGCTCAAGAGCGGGATACACAGATACGCAGTATTTT.

The CDR3 nucleotides are TGTGCCAGCACCCAGAATGCCGGGGGTAACCACCAGACCCAGTACTTC. It is translated as CASTQNAGGNHQTQYF. J is TRBJ2-5 and V is TRBV11-2; D possibly corresponds to TRBD2 (6 bases). This CDR3 is built from 16 residues. Germline CDR1 and CDR2: SGHAT and FQNNGV. V shed 7 bases and J shed 6 bases, with 24 bases lying between them.

CDR3 protein: CASSLRREGQLEQFF. CDR3 nucleotide sequence: TGTGCCAGCAGCTTAAGGCGGGAGGGCCAATTAGAGCAGTTCTTC. This rearrangement joins TRBV7-9 to TRBJ2-1, with 9 bases fitting TRBD2. CDR1 and CDR2 (germline): SEHNR, FQNEAQ (reference sequence). Trimming took 2 bases from V and 10 from J; bases not matched to a gene: 9. There are 15 residues in the CDR3.

Notes on this clone: A read error is likely, as this CDR3 ends without the conserved phenylalanine or tryptophan. V and J are TRBV6-4 and TRBJ2-7, with D possibly TRBD2 on 6 matching bases. The CDR3 has 15 residues. Trimming took 2 bases from V and 3 from J, leaving 14 bases between them. The germline V gene encodes CDR1 MRHNA and CDR2 SNTAGT. The DNA of the CDR3 is TGTGCCAGCAGTGACGGGGGGAATTCAGTCTACGAGCAGTACCTC. This translates into CASSDGGNSVYEQYL.

This sequence joins TRBV7-8 and TRBJ1-4; D remains unclear. Per germline, CDR1 SGHVS and CDR2 FQNEAQ. V was cut by 6 bases and J by 5 bases, with 10 bases left in between. The CDR3 is made up of 13 amino acids. CDR3: CASSMGRNEKLFF. The CDR3 DNA follows: TGTGCCAGCAGTATGGGCAGGAATGAAAAACTGTTTTTT.

This chain joins TRBV29-1 and TRBJ1-1; D unresolved. The CDR3 is 14 residues long. Trimming left V 3 bases short and J 1 base short, with 12 bases between. Per the germline V gene, CDR1 is SQVTM and CDR2 is ANQGSEA. DNA for the CDR3: TGCAGCGTTGACACAAGTGTATGGAACACTGAAGCTTTCTTT. Protein: CSVDTSVWNTEAFF.

This chain's CDR3 is CASSENGGNTIYF. CDR3 bases: TGTGCCAGCAGTGAAAACGGTGGAAACACCATATATTTT. The V call is TRBV6-1, the J call TRBJ1-3, with unresolved D. The CDR3 contains 13 residues. Looked up from germline, CDR1 is MNHNS and CDR2 is SASEGT. Trimming removed 2 bases from V and 3 bases from J, with 5 bases in between.

The chain combines TRBV6-6 with TRBJ1-1; TRBD1 agrees at 7 bases. The V segment lost 6 bases and the J segment 4 bases; nucleotides outside the gene matches: 8. From germline, CDR1 is MNHNY and CDR2 SVGAGI (reference sequence). The CDR3 has 14 residues. In nucleotides, the CDR3 is TGTGCCAGCAGACTAACAGGGGCCGTCACTGAAGCTTTCTTT. Protein product: CASRLTGAVTEAFF.

The genes are TRBV18 and TRBJ2-2; 7 bases agree with TRBD1. Per germline, CDR1 KGHSH and CDR2 LQKENI. Germline trimming cut 10 bases from V and 0 bases from J; bases unmatched to any gene: 5. The CDR3 is 14 residues long. The CDR3 protein is CATRDRANTGELFF. CDR3 nucleotides: TGTGCCACTCGCGACAGGGCGAACACCGGGGAGCTGTTTTTT.

This chain uses TRBV19 with TRBJ1-2; a weak D match, TRBD1 (6 bases). The CDR3 is 14 residues long. The V gene's germline CDR1 is LNHDA and CDR2 SQIVND (reference sequence). The V end lost 4 bases, the J end lost 4 bases, and 13 bases lay between the germline ends. DNA of the CDR3: TGTGCCAGTAGTACGGCAGGGGTTACCTATGGCTACACCTTC. As protein: CASSTAGVTYGYTF. Together with reference TRBV19 and TRBJ1-2, the CDR3 gives the full variable domain: DGGITQSPKYLFRKEGQNVTLSCEQNLNHDAMYWYRQDPGQGLRLIYYSQIVNDFQKGDIAEGYSVSREKKESFPLTVTSAQKNPTAFYLCASSTAGVTYGYTFGSGTRLTVV.

Concerning this clone: Its ends do not fully match the called genes, so a read error is possible. This chain connects TRBV7-9 to TRBJ1-4; 12 bases map to TRBD1. The CDR3 consists of 17 residues. CDR1 is SEHNR, CDR2 FQNEAQ, per germline (reference sequence). In nucleotides, the CDR3 is TGTTCCAGCAGCTTAGGATTCGGGACAGGGGGCGTTGAAAAACTGTTTTTT. Translation: CSSSLGFGTGGVEKLFF.